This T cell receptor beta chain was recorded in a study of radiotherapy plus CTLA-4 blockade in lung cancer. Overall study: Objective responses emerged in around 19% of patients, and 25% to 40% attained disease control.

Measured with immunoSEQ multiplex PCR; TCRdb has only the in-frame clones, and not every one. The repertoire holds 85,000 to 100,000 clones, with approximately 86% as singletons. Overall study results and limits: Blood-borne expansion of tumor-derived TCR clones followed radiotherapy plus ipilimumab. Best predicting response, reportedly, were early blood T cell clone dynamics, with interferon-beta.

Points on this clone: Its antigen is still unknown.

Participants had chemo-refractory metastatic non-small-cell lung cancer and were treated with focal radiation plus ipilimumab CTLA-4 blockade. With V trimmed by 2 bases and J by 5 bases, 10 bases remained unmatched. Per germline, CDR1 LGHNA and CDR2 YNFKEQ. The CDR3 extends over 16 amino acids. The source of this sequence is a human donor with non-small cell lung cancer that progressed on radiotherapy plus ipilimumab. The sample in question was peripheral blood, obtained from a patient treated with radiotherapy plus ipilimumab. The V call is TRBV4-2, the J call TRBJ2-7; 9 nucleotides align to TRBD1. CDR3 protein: CASSQSLGTGNHEQYF. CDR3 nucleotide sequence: TGTGCCAGCAGCCAATCACTAGGGACAGGGAACCACGAGCAGTACTTC.